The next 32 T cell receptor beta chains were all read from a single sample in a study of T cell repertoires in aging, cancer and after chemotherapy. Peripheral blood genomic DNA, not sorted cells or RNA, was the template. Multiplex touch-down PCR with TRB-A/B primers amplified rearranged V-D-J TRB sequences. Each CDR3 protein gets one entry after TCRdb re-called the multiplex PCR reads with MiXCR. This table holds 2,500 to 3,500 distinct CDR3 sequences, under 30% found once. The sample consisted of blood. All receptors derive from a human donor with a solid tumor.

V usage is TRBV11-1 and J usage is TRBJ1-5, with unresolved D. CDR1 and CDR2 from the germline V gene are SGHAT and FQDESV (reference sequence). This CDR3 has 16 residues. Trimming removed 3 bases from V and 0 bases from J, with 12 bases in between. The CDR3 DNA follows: TGTGCCAGCAGCTTGTGGAACGGTTATAGCAATCAGCCCCAGCATTTT. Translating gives CASSLWNGYSNQPQHF.

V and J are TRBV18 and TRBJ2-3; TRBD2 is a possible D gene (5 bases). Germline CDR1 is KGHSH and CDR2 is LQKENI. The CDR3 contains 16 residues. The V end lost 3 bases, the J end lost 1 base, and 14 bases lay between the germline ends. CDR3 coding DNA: TGTGCCAGCTCACCCCCCGGGGTAGTTCGCACAGATACGCAGTATTTT. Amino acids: CASSPPGVVRTDTQYF. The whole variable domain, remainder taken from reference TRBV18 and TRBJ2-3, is NAGVMQNPRHLVRRRGQEARLRCSPMKGHSHVYWYRQLPEEGLKFMVYLQKENIIDESGMPKERFSAEFPKEGPSILRIQQVVRGDSAAYFCASSPPGVVRTDTQYFGPGTRLTVL.

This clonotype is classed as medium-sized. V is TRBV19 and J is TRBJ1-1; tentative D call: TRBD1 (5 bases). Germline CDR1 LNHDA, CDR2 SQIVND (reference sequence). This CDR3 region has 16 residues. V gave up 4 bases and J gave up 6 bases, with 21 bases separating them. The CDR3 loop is CASSTGTVIRGAEAFF. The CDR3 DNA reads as TGTGCCAGTAGTACCGGGACGGTGATCCGAGGGGCTGAAGCTTTCTTT.

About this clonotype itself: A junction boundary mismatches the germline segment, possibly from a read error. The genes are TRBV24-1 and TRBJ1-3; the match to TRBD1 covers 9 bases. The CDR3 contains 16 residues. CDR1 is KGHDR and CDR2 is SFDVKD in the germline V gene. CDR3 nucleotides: TGTGCCACCAGTGATTCGGGACAGGGCTCTGGATACACCATATATTTT. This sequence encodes CATSDSGQGSGYTIYF.

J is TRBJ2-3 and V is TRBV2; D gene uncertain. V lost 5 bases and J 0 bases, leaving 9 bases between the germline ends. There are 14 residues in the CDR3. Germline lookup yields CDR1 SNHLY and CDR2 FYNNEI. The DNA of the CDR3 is TGTGCCAGCAGTATCGATGGCAGCACAGATACGCAGTATTTT. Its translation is CASSIDGSTDTQYF.

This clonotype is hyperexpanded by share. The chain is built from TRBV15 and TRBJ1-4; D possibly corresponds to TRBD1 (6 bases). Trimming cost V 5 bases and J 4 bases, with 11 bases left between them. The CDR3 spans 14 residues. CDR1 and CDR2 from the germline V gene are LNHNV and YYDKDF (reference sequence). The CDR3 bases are TGTGCCACCAGCCCGAGGGGGGTTAATGAAAAACTGTTTTTT. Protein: CATSPRGVNEKLFF.

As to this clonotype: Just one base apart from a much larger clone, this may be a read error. The CDR3 here is CASSPRQDSYVQYF. DNA of the CDR3: TGTGCCAGCTCACCACGGCAGGACTCCTACGTGCAGTACTTC. This chain connects TRBV18 to TRBJ2-7, with D possibly TRBD2 on 5 matching bases. This CDR3 is 14 amino acids long. Germline V gene lookup returns CDR1 KGHSH and CDR2 LQKENI.

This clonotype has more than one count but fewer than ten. The CDR3 nucleotides read TGTGCCAGCAGCTTATCCCAGGCCGAAACAGATACGCAGTATTTT. As protein: CASSLSQAETDTQYF. The chain employs TRBV11-1 and TRBJ2-3, with D hard to call. CDR3 length: 15 amino acids. The V and J ends lost 2 bases and 3 bases respectively, with 12 bases between them. Germline CDR1 is SGHAT and CDR2 is FQDESV (reference sequence).

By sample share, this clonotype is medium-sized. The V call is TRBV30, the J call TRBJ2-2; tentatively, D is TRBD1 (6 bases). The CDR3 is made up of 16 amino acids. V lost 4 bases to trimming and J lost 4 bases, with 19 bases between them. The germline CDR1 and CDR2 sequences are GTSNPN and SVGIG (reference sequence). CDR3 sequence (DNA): TGTGCCTGGAAGACCAGGGCTAGGGGGTTCACCGGGGAGCTGTTTTTT. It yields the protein CAWKTRARGFTGELFF.

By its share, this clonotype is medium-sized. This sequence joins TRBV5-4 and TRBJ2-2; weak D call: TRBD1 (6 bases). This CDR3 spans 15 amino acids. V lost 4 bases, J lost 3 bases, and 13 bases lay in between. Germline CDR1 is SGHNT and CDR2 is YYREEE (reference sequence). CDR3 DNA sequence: TGTGCCAGCAGCCAAGGAACAGGGCACACCGGGGAGCTGTTTTTT. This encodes CASSQGTGHTGELFF.

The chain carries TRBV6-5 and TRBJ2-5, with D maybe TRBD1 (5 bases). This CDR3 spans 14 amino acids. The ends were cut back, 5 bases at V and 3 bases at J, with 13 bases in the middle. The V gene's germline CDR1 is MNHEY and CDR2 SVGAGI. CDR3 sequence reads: CASSPRVGEETQYF. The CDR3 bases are TGTGCCAGCAGTCCCCGGGTAGGGGAAGAGACCCAGTACTTC.

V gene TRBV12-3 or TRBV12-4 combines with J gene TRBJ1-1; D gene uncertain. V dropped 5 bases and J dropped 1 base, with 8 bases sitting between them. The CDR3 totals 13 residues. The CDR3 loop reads CASSPPKNTEAFF. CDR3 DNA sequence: TGTGCCAGCAGTCCCCCGAAGAACACTGAAGCTTTCTTT.

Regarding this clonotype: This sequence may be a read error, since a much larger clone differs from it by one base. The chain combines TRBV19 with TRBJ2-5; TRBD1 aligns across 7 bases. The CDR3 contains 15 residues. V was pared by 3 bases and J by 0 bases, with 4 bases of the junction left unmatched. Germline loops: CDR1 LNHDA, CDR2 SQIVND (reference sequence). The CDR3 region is CASSIVGTDQETQYF. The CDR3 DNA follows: TGTGCCAGTAGTATCGTCGGGACAGACCAAGAGACCCAGTACTTC.

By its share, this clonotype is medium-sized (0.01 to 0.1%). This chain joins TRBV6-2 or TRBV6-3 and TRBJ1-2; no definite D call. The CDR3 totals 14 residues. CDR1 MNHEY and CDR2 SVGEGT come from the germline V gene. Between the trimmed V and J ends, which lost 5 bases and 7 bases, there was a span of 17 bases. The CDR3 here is CASSTERGWGGYTF. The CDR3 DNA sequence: TGTGCCAGCAGTACGGAACGGGGATGGGGTGGCTACACCTTC.

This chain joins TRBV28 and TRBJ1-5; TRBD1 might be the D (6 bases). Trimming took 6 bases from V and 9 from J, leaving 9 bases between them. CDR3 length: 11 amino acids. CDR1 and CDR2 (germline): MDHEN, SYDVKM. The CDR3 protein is CASRATGPQHF. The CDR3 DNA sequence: TGTGCCAGCAGGGCGACAGGGCCCCAGCATTTT.

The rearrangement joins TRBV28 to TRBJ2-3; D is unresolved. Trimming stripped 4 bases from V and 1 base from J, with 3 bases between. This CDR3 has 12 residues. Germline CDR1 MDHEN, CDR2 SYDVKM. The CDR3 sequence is CASSSGTDTQYF. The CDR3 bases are TGTGCCAGCAGTTCCGGCACAGATACGCAGTATTTT.

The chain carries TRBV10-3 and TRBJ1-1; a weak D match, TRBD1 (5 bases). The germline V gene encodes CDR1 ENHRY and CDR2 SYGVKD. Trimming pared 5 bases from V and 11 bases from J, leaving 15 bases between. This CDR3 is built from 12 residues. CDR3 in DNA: TGTGCCATCAGTCGGGACTTTAAGGTCGCTTTCTTT. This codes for CAISRDFKVAFF.

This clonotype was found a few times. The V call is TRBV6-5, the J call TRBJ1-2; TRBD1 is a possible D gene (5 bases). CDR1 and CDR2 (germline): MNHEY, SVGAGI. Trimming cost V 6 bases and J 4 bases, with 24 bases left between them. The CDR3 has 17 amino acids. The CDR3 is CASSPRDLRVEAYGYTF. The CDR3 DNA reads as TGTGCCAGCAGCCCCCGGGACTTAAGGGTAGAAGCCTATGGCTACACCTTC.

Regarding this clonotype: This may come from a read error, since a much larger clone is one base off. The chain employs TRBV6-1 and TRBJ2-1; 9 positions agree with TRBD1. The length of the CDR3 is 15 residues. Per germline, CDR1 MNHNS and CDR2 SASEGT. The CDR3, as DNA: TGTGCCACCAGTCTCGCGGGACAGGGAAGAAATGAGCAGTTCTTC. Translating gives CATSLAGQGRNEQFF.

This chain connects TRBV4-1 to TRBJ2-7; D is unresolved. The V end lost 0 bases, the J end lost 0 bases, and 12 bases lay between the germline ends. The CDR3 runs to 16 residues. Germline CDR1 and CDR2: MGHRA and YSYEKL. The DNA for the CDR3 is TGCGCCAGCAGCCAAGAGTCCGGCGAGGCCTCCTACGAGCAGTACTTC. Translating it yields CASSQESGEASYEQYF.

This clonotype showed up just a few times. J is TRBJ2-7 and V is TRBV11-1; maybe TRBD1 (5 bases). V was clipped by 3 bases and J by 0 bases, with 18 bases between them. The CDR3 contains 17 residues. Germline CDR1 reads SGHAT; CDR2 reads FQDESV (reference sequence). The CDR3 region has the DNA TGTGCCAGCAGCTTGTTCGCAGGGCCCCCAGTCTCCTACGAGCAGTACTTC. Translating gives CASSLFAGPPVSYEQYF.

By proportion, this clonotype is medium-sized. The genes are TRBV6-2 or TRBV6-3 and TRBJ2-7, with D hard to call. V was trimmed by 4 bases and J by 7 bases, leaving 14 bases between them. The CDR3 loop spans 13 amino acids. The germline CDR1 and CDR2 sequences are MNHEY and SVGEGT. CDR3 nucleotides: TGTGCCAGCAGTTGGGCAGGCCTCTATGAGCAGTACTTC. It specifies CASSWAGLYEQYF.

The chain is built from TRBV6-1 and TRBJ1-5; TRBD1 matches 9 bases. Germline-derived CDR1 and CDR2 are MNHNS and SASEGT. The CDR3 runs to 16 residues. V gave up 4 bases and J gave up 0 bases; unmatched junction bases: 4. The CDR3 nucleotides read TGTGCCAGCAGTGGGGGGACAGGGAGTAGCAATCAGCCCCAGCATTTT. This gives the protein CASSGGTGSSNQPQHF.

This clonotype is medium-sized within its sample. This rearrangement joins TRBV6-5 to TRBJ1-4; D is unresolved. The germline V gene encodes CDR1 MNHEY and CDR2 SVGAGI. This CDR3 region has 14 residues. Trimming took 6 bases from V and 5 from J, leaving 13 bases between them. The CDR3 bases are TGTGCCAGCAGATTCCAAAGATCAAATGAAAAACTGTTTTTT. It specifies CASRFQRSNEKLFF.

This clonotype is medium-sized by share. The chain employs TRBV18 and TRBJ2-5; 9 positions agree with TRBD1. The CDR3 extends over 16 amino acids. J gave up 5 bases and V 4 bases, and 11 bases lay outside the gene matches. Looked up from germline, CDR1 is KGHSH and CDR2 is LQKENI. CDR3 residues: CASSQTGTGTAETQYF. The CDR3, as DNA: TGTGCCAGCTCACAAACCGGGACAGGGACGGCGGAGACCCAGTACTTC.

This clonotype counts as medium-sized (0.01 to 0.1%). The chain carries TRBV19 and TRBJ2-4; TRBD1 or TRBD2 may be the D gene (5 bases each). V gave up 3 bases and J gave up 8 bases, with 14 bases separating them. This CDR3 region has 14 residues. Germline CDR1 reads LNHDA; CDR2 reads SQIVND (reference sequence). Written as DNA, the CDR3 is TGTGCCAGTAGTATTGCTCGGGACGGCTACATTCAGTACTTC. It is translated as CASSIARDGYIQYF.

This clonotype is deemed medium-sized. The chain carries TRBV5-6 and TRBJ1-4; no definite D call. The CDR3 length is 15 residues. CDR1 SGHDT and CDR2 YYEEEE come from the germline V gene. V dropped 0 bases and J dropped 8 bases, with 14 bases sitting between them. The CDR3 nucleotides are TGTGCCAGCAGCTTGGGGCGTGGGGTGGTCGAAAAACTGTTTTTT. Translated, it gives CASSLGRGVVEKLFF.

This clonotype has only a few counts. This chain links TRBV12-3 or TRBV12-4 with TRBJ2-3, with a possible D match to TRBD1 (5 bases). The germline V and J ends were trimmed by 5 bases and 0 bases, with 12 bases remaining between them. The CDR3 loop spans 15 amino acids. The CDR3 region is CASSLRQTSTDTQYF. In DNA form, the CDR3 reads TGTGCCAGCAGTCTACGACAGACCAGCACAGATACGCAGTATTTT.

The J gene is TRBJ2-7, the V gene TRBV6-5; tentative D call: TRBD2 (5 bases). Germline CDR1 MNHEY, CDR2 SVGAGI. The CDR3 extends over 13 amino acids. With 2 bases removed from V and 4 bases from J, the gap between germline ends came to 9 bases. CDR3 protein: CASSYGLSYEQYF. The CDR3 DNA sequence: TGTGCCAGCAGTTACGGACTTTCTTACGAGCAGTACTTC.

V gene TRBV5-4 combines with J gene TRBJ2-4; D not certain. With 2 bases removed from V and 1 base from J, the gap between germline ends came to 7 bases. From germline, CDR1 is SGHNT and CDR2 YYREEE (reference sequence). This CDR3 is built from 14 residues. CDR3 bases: TGTGCCAGCAGCTTTTCATCGGCCAAAAACATTCAGTACTTC. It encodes CASSFSSAKNIQYF. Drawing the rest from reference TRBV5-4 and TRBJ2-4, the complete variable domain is ETGVTQSPTHLIKTRGQQVTLRCSSQSGHNTVSWYQQALGQGPQFIFQYYREEENGRGNFPPRFSGLQFPNYSSELNVNALELDDSALYLCASSFSSAKNIQYFGAGTRLSVL.

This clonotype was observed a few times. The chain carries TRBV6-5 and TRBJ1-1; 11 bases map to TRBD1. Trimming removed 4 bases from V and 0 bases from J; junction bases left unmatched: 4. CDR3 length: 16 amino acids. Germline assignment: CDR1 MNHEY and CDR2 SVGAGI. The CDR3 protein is CASSLGTGGLNTEAFF. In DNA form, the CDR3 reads TGTGCCAGCAGTTTGGGGACAGGGGGATTGAACACTGAAGCTTTCTTT.

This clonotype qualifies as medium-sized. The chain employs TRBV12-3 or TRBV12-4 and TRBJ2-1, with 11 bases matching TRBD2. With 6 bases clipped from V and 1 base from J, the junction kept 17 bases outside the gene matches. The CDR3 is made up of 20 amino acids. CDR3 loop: CASSLRRGVLAGGSYNEQFF. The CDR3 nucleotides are TGTGCCAGCAGCCTACGCCGAGGCGTTCTAGCGGGAGGATCCTACAATGAGCAGTTCTTC.